Many counts were recorded for the clone carrying this T cell receptor beta chain. Its antigen remains unidentified. TCRdb itself ran the 5' RACE reads through MiXCR, one entry per CDR3 protein. The sample has about 110,000 distinct CDR3 sequences, about 15% seen once; the top ten hold 28%. This specimen comes from a study of T-cell memory formation after mild COVID-19. Findings and limits, study-wide: Still unconfirmed is whether the second-wave clones peaking on day 37 recognized SARS-CoV-2. CD4+ contracting clones were mainly CM and EM; CD8+ ones, EMRA.

Germline CDR1 and CDR2: SQVTM and ANQGSEA. This CDR3 is built from 13 residues. The V gene end was trimmed by 4 bases and the J gene end by 3 bases; junction bases not matched to a gene: 2. This chain links TRBV29-1 with TRBJ2-7; 11 nucleotides agree with TRBD1. The sample taken for sequencing was PBMCs or a T cell subset sorted from them (not recorded which). The receptor was derived from an adult woman who had mild COVID-19 (a few samples of this study predate the infection). Cell type and time point are not known. The CDR3 DNA reads TGCAGCGTTGCCGGGACAGGGGGCTACGAGCAGTACTTC. This gives the protein CSVAGTGGYEQYF.